This TCR beta chain was sequenced in a study of cytomegalovirus exposure and HLA in healthy donors. General study findings and limits: The authors enumerated some 160 TCR beta chains as linked to cytomegalovirus. A later analysis found common viral pathogens apparently linked to several of the most significant clusters.

Researchers ran the PCR with 60 Vbeta and 13 Jbeta primers. Method: immunoSEQ multiplex PCR; TCRdb's copy keeps in-frame clones and lacks some. The sample holds 110,000 or so clones, around 80% seen once. CDR3 length: 18 residues. Per the germline V gene, CDR1 is MDHEN and CDR2 is SYDVKM. Trimming cost V 6 bases and J 0 bases; bases outside gene matches: 15. Remarks on this clone: Its specificity is not known.

The sequenced sample consisted of PBMCs. This TCR came from a man in his forties or fifties in good health and CMV-seropositive. The chain carries TRBV28 and TRBJ2-5, with 8 nucleotides matching TRBD1. The CDR3 protein is CASRPWGAGGDHQETQYF. The CDR3 DNA reads TGTGCCAGCAGACCTTGGGGGGCAGGGGGCGACCACCAAGAGACCCAGTACTTC.